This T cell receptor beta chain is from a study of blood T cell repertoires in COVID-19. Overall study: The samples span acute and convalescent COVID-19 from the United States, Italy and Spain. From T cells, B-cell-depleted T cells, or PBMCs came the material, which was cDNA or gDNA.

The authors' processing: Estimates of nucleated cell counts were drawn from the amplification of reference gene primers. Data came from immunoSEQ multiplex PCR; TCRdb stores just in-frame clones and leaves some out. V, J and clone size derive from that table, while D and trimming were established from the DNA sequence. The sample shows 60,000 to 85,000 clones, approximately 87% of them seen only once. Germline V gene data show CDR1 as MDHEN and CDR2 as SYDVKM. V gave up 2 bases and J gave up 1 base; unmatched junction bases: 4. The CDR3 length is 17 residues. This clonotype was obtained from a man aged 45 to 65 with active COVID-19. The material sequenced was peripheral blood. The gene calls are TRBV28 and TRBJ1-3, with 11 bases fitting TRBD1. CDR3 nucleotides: TGTGCCAGCAGTTTAAGGGGACAGGGGGGTTCTGGAAACACCATATATTTT. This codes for CASSLRGQGGSGNTIYF.